This T cell receptor (beta chain) was captured in a study of blood T cell repertoires in COVID-19. Study-wide background: The study drew acute and convalescent COVID-19 samples from the United States, Italy and Spain. Nucleic acid was either cDNA or gDNA, and it came from T cells, B-cell-depleted T cells, or PBMCs.

The V and J ends lost 3 bases and 0 bases respectively, with 4 bases between them. The CDR3 sequence is 12 residues long. In germline, CDR1 is SGDLS, CDR2 YYNGEE. Original processing methods: Quantification of nucleated cells was approximated via reference gene primer amplification. The repertoire was sequenced with immunoSEQ multiplex PCR; TCRdb's copy has only in-frame clones and lacks some. V and J calls and clone size follow that table, whereas D and trimming were derived from the DNA. The repertoire has around 230,000 clones, more than 80% of them found once; the top ten carry over 2%. The receptor was derived from a man aged 25 to 45 who had recovered from COVID-19. This chain joins TRBV9 and TRBJ2-7; D unclear. The specimen was peripheral blood. CDR3 loop: CASSGRSYEQYF. CDR3 nucleotide sequence: TGTGCCAGCAGCGGTCGCTCCTACGAGCAGTACTTC.